Each of the 30 T cell receptor beta chains below was sequenced from the same sample in a study of persistence of HIV-infected CD4 T cells. This was the immunoSEQ version 4 assay in survey mode. Using immunoSEQ multiplex PCR, the repertoire was profiled, and TCRdb retains in-frame clones only, with some absent. The table records tens of thousands of clones, 88% of them present only once. Cells were stimulated nonspecifically with anti-CD3/anti-CD28 magnetic beads. Sorting of responding CD4+ T cells relied on upregulated CD40 ligand together with CD69. For these receptors, no antigen is known. The source material was CD4+ T cells sorted from PBMCs after roughly 18-hour stimulation, sampled from a patient who received antiretroviral therapy. All receptors come from an adult woman with HIV who was CMV-seropositive.

The genes are TRBV3-1 (or the pseudogene TRBV3-2) and TRBJ2-5; D unclear. This CDR3 is 12 amino acids long. Germline V gene data show CDR1 as LGHDT and CDR2 as YNNKEL (reference sequence). Trimming took 0 bases from V and 6 from J, leaving 5 bases between them. CDR3 DNA sequence: TGTGCCAGCAGCCAAGATTGGAAGACCCAGTACTTC. Protein: CASSQDWKTQYF.

This clone was detected once. The V call is TRBV14, the J call TRBJ1-2; 7 bases line up with TRBD1. The germline V gene has CDR1 SGHDN and CDR2 FVKESK. The CDR3 is 13 residues long. The J segment lost 8 bases and the V segment lost 4 bases, leaving 7 bases of the junction unmatched. CDR3 nucleotide sequence: TGTGCCAGCAGCCGACAGGGACCGGGGGGCTACACCTTC. Amino acids: CASSRQGPGGYTF.

The chain couples TRBV18 to TRBJ2-3; D ambiguous. The V gene's germline CDR1 is KGHSH and CDR2 LQKENI. The CDR3 is 15 residues long. The V and J ends lost 0 bases and 2 bases respectively, with 9 bases between them. CDR3 amino acids: CASSPPVITTDTQYF. DNA for the CDR3: TGTGCCAGCTCACCACCGGTGATAACCACAGATACGCAGTATTTT.

The rearrangement joins TRBV15 to TRBJ2-7; TRBD1 matches 8 bases. The CDR3 is 15 amino acids. Unmatched junction bases numbered 6, after V lost 3 bases and J lost 2 bases. CDR1 and CDR2 (germline): LNHNV, YYDKDF (reference sequence). The CDR3 sequence is CATSRGTGFTYEQYV. In nucleotides, the CDR3 is TGTGCCACCAGCAGGGGGACAGGCTTTACCTACGAGCAGTACGTC.

The chain is built from TRBV18 and TRBJ1-4; no definite D call. V lost 6 bases and J 8 bases, leaving 13 bases between the germline ends. CDR1 and CDR2 from the germline V gene are KGHSH and LQKENI. CDR3 length: 13 residues. CDR3 amino acids: CASSERGREKLFF. CDR3 bases: TGTGCCAGCTCCGAAAGAGGCCGAGAAAAACTGTTTTTT.

V is TRBV27 and J is TRBJ1-2; D not resolved. V was shortened by 5 bases and J by 2 bases, with 18 bases between the two germline ends. Germline lookup yields CDR1 MNHEY and CDR2 SMNVEV (reference sequence). The CDR3 length is 16 residues. CDR3 residues: CASSRYISSSNYGYTF. The CDR3 DNA is TGTGCCAGCAGTAGATATATCTCATCCTCAAACTATGGCTACACCTTC.

The J gene is TRBJ1-2, the V gene TRBV27; 7 bases agree with TRBD1. Germline CDR1 and CDR2: MNHEY and SMNVEV (reference sequence). CDR3 length: 14 amino acids. V was clipped by 5 bases and J by 4 bases; unmatched bases: 7. In nucleotides, the CDR3 is TGTGCCAGCAGTCCCCAGGGGGGAACCTATGGCTACACCTTC. Translated, it gives CASSPQGGTYGYTF.

The chain combines TRBV3-1 (or the pseudogene TRBV3-2) with TRBJ1-3; maybe TRBD1 (6 bases). The CDR3 has 13 residues. Trimming removed 5 bases from V and 5 bases from J, with 10 bases in between. Germline V CDR1 and CDR2: LGHDT, YNNKEL (reference sequence). The DNA of the CDR3 is TGTGCCAGCAGCTTAGGACAGAGAAACACCATATATTTT. Its protein is CASSLGQRNTIYF.

This clone was seen once. The chain is built from TRBV5-1 and TRBJ2-2; TRBD2 aligns across 7 bases. This CDR3 has 16 amino acids. Per germline, CDR1 SGHRS and CDR2 YFSETQ. J was trimmed by 0 bases and V by 6 bases; bases with no gene match: 8. CDR3 coding DNA: TGCGCCAGCACGTGGCTAGCGGATGCGAACACCGGGGAGCTGTTTTTT. It codes for CASTWLADANTGELFF.

This clone was seen a single time. J is TRBJ2-7 and V is TRBV29-1, with a weak D call TRBD1 (5 bases). Germline loops: CDR1 SQVTM, CDR2 ANQGSEA. V was clipped by 4 bases and J by 4 bases, with 11 bases between them. The CDR3 has 12 amino acids. DNA of the CDR3: TGCAGCGTTGCGGTGACAGCTTACGAGCAGTACTTC. It translates to CSVAVTAYEQYF.

This clone has a handful of counts. The chain combines TRBV5-4 with TRBJ2-2; possibly TRBD2 for D (5 bases). Deletions cut 3 bases from V and 1 base from J, with 16 bases between. Germline-derived CDR1 and CDR2 are SGHNT and YYREEE (reference sequence). The CDR3 is 17 residues long. CDR3 sequence reads: CASSSPSEAGNTGELFF. The CDR3 DNA sequence: TGTGCCAGCAGCTCTCCAAGTGAGGCGGGGAACACCGGGGAGCTGTTTTTT.

The V call is TRBV25-1, the J call TRBJ2-1; 9 bases line up with TRBD2. The V gene's germline CDR1 is MGHDK and CDR2 SYGVNS. Trimming at V came to 6 bases and at J to 8 bases, leaving 11 bases not matched to a gene. The CDR3 has 15 amino acids. DNA of the CDR3: TGTGCCAGCAGGAACCCGGGCGGGGGGGCGGATGAGCAGTTCTTC. It encodes CASRNPGGGADEQFF.

The chain has TRBV6-4 and TRBJ1-2; maybe TRBD1 (6 bases). Trimming cost V 7 bases and J 2 bases, with 14 bases left between them. This CDR3 region has 14 residues. CDR1 and CDR2 (germline): MRHNA, SNTAGT. CDR3 sequence: CASKTDSWNYGYTF. CDR3 coding DNA: TGTGCCAGCAAGACGGACAGCTGGAACTATGGCTACACCTTC.

J is TRBJ1-1 and V is TRBV19; TRBD1 might be the D (6 bases). Germline values: CDR1 LNHDA, CDR2 SQIVND (reference sequence). CDR3 length: 16 amino acids. V was shortened by 0 bases and J by 3 bases, with 14 bases between the two germline ends. The DNA for the CDR3 is TGTGCCAGTAGTATAGAAGGGGGGCGCCCGGACACTGAAGCTTTCTTT. Translation gives CASSIEGGRPDTEAFF.

V is TRBV7-9 and J is TRBJ1-5; tentatively, D is TRBD1 (5 bases). From germline, CDR1 is SEHNR and CDR2 FQNEAQ (reference sequence). V was shortened by 7 bases and J by 0 bases, with 25 bases between the two germline ends. This CDR3 has 19 residues. CDR3 in amino acids: CASTKYNPGGGYSNQPQHF. In DNA form, the CDR3 reads TGTGCCAGCACCAAATACAACCCCGGGGGGGGTTATAGCAATCAGCCCCAGCATTTT.

This clone was observed once. This sequence joins TRBV5-4 and TRBJ2-7; possible D gene TRBD1, 5 bases. The CDR3 sequence is 14 residues long. Trimming stripped 4 bases from V and 0 bases from J, with 11 bases between. CDR1 and CDR2 (germline): SGHNT, YYREEE (reference sequence). The CDR3 bases are TGTGCCAGCAGCCCTGGACATAGCTCCTACGAGCAGTACTTC. Its translation is CASSPGHSSYEQYF.

The chain employs TRBV9 and TRBJ2-1, with D uncertain. The V end lost 3 bases, the J end lost 3 bases, and 7 bases lay between the germline ends. This CDR3 contains 13 residues. The germline V gene encodes CDR1 SGDLS and CDR2 YYNGEE. This chain's CDR3 is CASSELLYNEQFF. CDR3 coding DNA: TGTGCCAGCAGCGAACTACTCTACAATGAGCAGTTCTTC.

The chain links TRBV2 to TRBJ1-2; D call uncertain. CDR1 and CDR2 from the germline V gene are SNHLY and FYNNEI. The CDR3 contains 12 residues. V was cut by 4 bases and J by 4 bases, with 7 bases left in between. The CDR3 is CASSGSLYGYTF. The DNA of the CDR3 is TGTGCCAGCAGTGGTAGCCTCTATGGCTACACCTTC.

The chain links TRBV28 to TRBJ2-3; TRBD2 matches 10 bases. The CDR3 covers 15 residues. J lost 6 bases, V lost 2 bases, and 5 bases had no gene match. Germline loops: CDR1 MDHEN, CDR2 SYDVKM. The CDR3, as DNA: TGTGCCAGCAGTTTACCAGCGGGGGGGCCGGATACGCAGTATTTT. Residues: CASSLPAGGPDTQYF.

The chain couples TRBV2 to TRBJ2-5, with D unresolved. The CDR3 spans 13 residues. CDR1 SNHLY and CDR2 FYNNEI come from the germline V gene. Trimming took 0 bases from V and 3 from J, leaving 5 bases between them. CDR3 loop: CASSEALEETQYF. CDR3 coding DNA: TGTGCCAGCAGTGAAGCCTTAGAAGAGACCCAGTACTTC. Combining the CDR3 with reference TRBV2 and TRBJ2-5 gives the whole variable domain EPEVTQTPSHQVTQMGQEVILRCVPISNHLYFYWYRQILGQKVEFLVSFYNNEISEKSEIFDDQFSVERPDGSNFTLKIRSTKLEDSAMYFCASSEALEETQYFGPGTRLLVL.

The chain carries TRBV19 and TRBJ1-2; 7 bases match TRBD1. V was pared by 5 bases and J by 1 base, with 10 bases of the junction left unmatched. The length of the CDR3 is 16 residues. CDR1 LNHDA and CDR2 SQIVND come from the germline V gene (reference sequence). As DNA, the CDR3 is TGTGCCAGTAGTGAAGCAGGGGGTTTGGGTAACTATGGCTACACCTTC. This encodes CASSEAGGLGNYGYTF.

The chain joins TRBV5-6 to TRBJ2-2; TRBD1 is a possible D gene (5 bases). Trimming pared 9 bases from V and 1 base from J, leaving 10 bases between. The CDR3 sequence is 13 residues long. Germline V gene sequence: CDR1 SGHDT, CDR2 YYEEEE. CDR3 residues: CATCTGNTGELFF. CDR3 bases: TGTGCCACCTGTACAGGGAACACCGGGGAGCTGTTTTTT.

The chain joins TRBV5-1 to TRBJ1-2; D remains ambiguous. From germline, CDR1 is SGHRS and CDR2 YFSETQ. Trimming cost V 0 bases and J 4 bases, with 22 bases left between them. The CDR3 has 18 residues. For the CDR3, the DNA is TGCGCCAGCAGCTTGGGAAGTAGGGCCATCCTTAAGGGCTATGGCTACACCTTC. Translated, it gives CASSLGSRAILKGYGYTF.

The CDR3 is CASSLDTLYEQYV. The CDR3 DNA sequence: TGTGCCAGCAGCTTAGACACTCTTTACGAGCAGTACGTC. The chain joins TRBV7-8 to TRBJ2-7; D is ambiguous. Trimming left V 1 base short and J 4 bases short, with 8 bases between. This CDR3 has 13 residues. Germline assignment: CDR1 SGHVS and CDR2 FQNEAQ.

This chain uses TRBV5-1 with TRBJ2-7; 7 bases line up with TRBD1. CDR1 and CDR2 (germline): SGHRS, YFSETQ. Trimming took 5 bases from V and 4 from J; bases not matched to a gene: 9. The CDR3 covers 14 residues. The CDR3 protein is CASSRDSVSYEQYV. The CDR3, as DNA: TGCGCCAGCAGTCGGGACAGCGTTTCGTACGAGCAGTACGTC.

The rearrangement uses TRBV7-8 and TRBJ2-7; D is perhaps TRBD1 (5 bases). The CDR3 length is 15 residues. CDR1 and CDR2 from the germline V gene are SGHVS and FQNEAQ. Trimming left V 1 base short and J 4 bases short, with 14 bases between. This CDR3 is CASSLGWTSRYEQYF. CDR3 coding DNA: TGTGCCAGCAGCTTAGGGTGGACATCCCGGTACGAGCAGTACTTC.

The chain combines TRBV10-3 with TRBJ2-3, with D perhaps assigned TRBD1 or TRBD2 (6 bases each). Deletions cut 6 bases from V and 1 base from J, with 11 bases between. The CDR3 sequence is 14 residues long. Germline V gene sequence: CDR1 ENHRY, CDR2 SYGVKD. CDR3 residues: CAIRVEGGTDTQYF. The CDR3 nucleotides read TGTGCCATCAGGGTGGAGGGGGGCACAGATACGCAGTATTTT.

The V and J genes are TRBV7-3 and TRBJ1-4; D remains unclear. The CDR3 covers 13 residues. Germline V CDR1 and CDR2: SGHTA, FQGTGA. V was cut by 4 bases and J by 8 bases, with 11 bases left in between. CDR3 sequence (DNA): TGTGCCAGCAGCTCCTCCGAAGGCGAAAAACTGTTTTTT. Protein sequence: CASSSSEGEKLFF.

CDR3 nucleotides: TGTGCCTGGGGGGGGGAATCACCCCTCCACTTT. Amino acid sequence: CAWGGESPLHF. J is TRBJ1-6 and V is TRBV30; maybe TRBD1 (5 bases). This CDR3 has 11 amino acids. Germline CDR1 GTSNPN, CDR2 SVGIG (reference sequence). Trimming took off 5 bases at V and 10 bases at J, with 9 bases between the two ends.

The chain employs TRBV5-1 and TRBJ1-2; 10 nucleotides align to TRBD1. Germline CDR1 is SGHRS and CDR2 is YFSETQ. Trimming cost V 4 bases and J 4 bases; bases outside gene matches: 7. The CDR3 is made up of 15 amino acids. The CDR3 coding sequence is TGCGCCAGCAGCCCTGGGACAGGGGAGAGCTATGGCTACACCTTC. It is translated as CASSPGTGESYGYTF.